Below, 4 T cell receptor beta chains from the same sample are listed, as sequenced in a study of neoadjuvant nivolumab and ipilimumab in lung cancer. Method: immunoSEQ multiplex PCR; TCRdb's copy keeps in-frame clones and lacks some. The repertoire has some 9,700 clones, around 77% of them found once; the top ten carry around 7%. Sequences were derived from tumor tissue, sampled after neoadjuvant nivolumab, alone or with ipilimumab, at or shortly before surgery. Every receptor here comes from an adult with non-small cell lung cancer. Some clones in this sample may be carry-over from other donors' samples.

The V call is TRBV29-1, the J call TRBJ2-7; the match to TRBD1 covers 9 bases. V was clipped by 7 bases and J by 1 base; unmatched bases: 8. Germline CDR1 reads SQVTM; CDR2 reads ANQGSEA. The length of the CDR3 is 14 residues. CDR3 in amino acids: CSATGQGGSYEQYF. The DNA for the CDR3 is TGCAGCGCCACGGGACAGGGCGGATCCTACGAGCAGTACTTC.

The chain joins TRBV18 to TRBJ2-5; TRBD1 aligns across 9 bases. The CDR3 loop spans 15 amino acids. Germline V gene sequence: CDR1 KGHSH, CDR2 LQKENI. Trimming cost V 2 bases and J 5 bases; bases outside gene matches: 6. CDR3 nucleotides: TGTGCCAGCTCACCAGAACAGGGGGCATGGGAGACCCAGTACTTC. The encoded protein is CASSPEQGAWETQYF.

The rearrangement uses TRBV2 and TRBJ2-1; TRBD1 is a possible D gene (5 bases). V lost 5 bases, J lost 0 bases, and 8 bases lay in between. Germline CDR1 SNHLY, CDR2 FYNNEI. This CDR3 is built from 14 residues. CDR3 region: CASSIGVSYNEQFF. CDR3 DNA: TGTGCCAGCAGTATAGGGGTCTCCTACAATGAGCAGTTCTTC.

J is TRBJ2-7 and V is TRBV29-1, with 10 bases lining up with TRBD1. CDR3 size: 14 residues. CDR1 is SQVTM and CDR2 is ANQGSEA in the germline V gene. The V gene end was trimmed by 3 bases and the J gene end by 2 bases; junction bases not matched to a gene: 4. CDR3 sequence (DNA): TGCAGCGTTGATGGGACAGGGGCCCCCTACGAGCAGTACTTC. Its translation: CSVDGTGAPYEQYF.